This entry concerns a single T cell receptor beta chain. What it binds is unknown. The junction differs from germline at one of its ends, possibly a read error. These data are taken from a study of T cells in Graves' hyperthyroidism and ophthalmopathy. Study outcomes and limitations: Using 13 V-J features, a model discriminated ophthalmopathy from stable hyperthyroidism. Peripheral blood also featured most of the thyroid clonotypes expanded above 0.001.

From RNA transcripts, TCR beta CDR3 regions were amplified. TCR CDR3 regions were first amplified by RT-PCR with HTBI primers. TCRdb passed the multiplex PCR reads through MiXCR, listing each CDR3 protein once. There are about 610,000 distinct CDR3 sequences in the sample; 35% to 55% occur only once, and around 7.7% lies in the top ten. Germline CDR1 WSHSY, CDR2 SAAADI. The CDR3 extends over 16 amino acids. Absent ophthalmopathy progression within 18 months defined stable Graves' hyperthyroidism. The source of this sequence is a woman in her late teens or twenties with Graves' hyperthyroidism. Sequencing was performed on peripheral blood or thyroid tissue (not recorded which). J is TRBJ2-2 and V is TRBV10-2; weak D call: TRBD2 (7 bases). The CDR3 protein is CTSSHRQGRDTGELFF. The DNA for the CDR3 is TGCACCAGCAGCCATCGTCAGGGGAGGGACACCGGGGAGCTGTTTTTT.